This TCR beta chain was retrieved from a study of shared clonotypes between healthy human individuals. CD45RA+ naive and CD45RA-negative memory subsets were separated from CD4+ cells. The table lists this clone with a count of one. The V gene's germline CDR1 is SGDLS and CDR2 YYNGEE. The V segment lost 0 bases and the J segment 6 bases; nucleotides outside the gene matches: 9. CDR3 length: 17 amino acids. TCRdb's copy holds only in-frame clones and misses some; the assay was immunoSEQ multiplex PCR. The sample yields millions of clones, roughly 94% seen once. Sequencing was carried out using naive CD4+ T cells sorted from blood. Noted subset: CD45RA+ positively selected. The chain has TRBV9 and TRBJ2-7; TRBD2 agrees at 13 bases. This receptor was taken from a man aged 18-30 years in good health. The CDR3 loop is CASSVGLPTSGRSEQYF. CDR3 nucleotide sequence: TGTGCCAGCAGCGTAGGCCTCCCGACTAGCGGGAGGAGCGAGCAGTACTTC.